Listed below are T cell receptor beta chains from one sample, sequenced in a study of T-cell memory formation after mild COVID-19. TCRdb used MiXCR to reprocess the 5' RACE reads, holding one entry per CDR3 protein. Among 250,000 to 350,000 distinct CDR3 sequences, roughly an eighth were seen once, and the ten largest hold roughly 23%. Input material: PBMCs or a T cell subset sorted from them (not recorded which). These receptors originate from a man younger than 30 who had mild COVID-19 (a few samples of this study predate the infection). Cell type and time point are not known. Both conserved end residues are part of each CDR3. Fields, in order: J gene, D gene, V gene, clone size, CDR3 protein, CDR3 DNA. A D gene is named only where the DNA matches it firmly. Size is omitted from some rows. Given values are once, few, many or a class for expanded clones.

>TRBJ2-2|.|TRBV21-1|.
CASSKGVADNTGELFF
TGTGCCAGCAGCAAGGGGGTAGCTGACAACACCGGGGAGCTGTTTTTT
>TRBJ2-7|.|TRBV4-1|.
CASSQDSVSGGGIYEQYF
TGCGCCAGCAGCCAAGACTCAGTTTCCGGCGGGGGCATTTACGAGCAGTACTTC
>TRBJ2-3|TRBD2|TRBV4-3|.
CASSQGMGRRGATDTQYF
TGCGCCAGCAGCCAAGGGATGGGACGGCGGGGGGCCACAGATACGCAGTATTTT
>TRBJ2-1|.|TRBV7-3|few
CASSVTSGADEQFF
TGTGCCAGCAGCGTAACCTCCGGGGCCGATGAGCAGTTCTTC
>TRBJ2-3|.|TRBV12-3/TRBV12-4|few
CASSLVSAGEDTDTQYF
TGTGCCAGCAGCTTAGTTAGCGCAGGGGAAGACACAGATACGCAGTATTTT
>TRBJ2-7|TRBD1|TRBV6-6|.
CASSYLDRAYEQYF
TGTGCCAGCAGTTACCTGGACAGGGCCTACGAGCAGTACTTC
>TRBJ2-7|.|TRBV7-9|few
CASSRAAYEQYF
TGTGCCAGCAGCCGAGCGGCTTACGAGCAGTACTTC
>TRBJ2-1|TRBD1|TRBV20-1|few
CSARAGTGAYNEQFF
TGCAGTGCTAGAGCCGGGACAGGGGCATACAATGAGCAGTTCTTC
>TRBJ1-6|.|TRBV9|few
CASSVQWGDSPLHF
TGTGCCAGCAGCGTCCAATGGGGGGACTCACCCCTCCACTTT
>TRBJ2-1|TRBD1|TRBV7-2|.
CASSLNRGGGEQFF
TGTGCCAGCAGCCTAAACAGGGGCGGCGGAGAGCAGTTCTTC
>TRBJ2-5|TRBD1|TRBV12-5|.
CASGQGAGNYQETQYF
TGTGCTAGTGGCCAGGGGGCAGGGAATTACCAAGAGACCCAGTACTTC
>TRBJ2-3|.|TRBV5-1|few
CASSRVDSASTDTQYF
TGCGCCAGCAGTCGAGTGGACAGCGCTAGCACAGATACGCAGTATTTT
>TRBJ2-5|TRBD2|TRBV6-6|few
CASSARGDPETQYF
TGTGCCAGCAGCGCCCGGGGGGACCCAGAGACCCAGTACTTC
>TRBJ2-2|.|TRBV4-1|many
CASSQGVGGGGELFF
TGCGCCAGCAGCCAAGGGGTAGGGGGAGGCGGGGAGCTGTTTTTT
>TRBJ1-1|.|TRBV7-2|.
CASSLDYVAFF
TGTGCCAGCAGCTTAGACTATGTAGCTTTCTTT
>TRBJ1-3|.|TRBV6-2/TRBV6-3|.
CASRYDGNTIYF
TGTGCCAGCAGGTACGACGGAAACACCATATATTTT
>TRBJ2-5|.|TRBV18|many
CASSPPGAQETQYF
TGTGCCAGCTCACCACCGGGGGCCCAAGAGACCCAGTACTTC
>TRBJ2-2|.|TRBV12-3/TRBV12-4|few
CASSIEENTGELFF
TGTGCCAGCAGTATTGAAGAGAACACCGGGGAGCTGTTTTTT
>TRBJ1-2|.|TRBV7-3|few
CASSVGTLEGYTF
TGTGCCAGCAGCGTGGGGACTCTTGAAGGCTACACCTTC
>TRBJ1-1|TRBD1|TRBV20-1|few
CSAPDRGLNTEAFF
TGCAGTGCGCCAGACAGGGGCCTGAACACTGAAGCTTTCTTT
>TRBJ2-7|.|TRBV19|.
CASSSQGFYEQYF
TGTGCCAGTAGTAGCCAGGGGTTTTACGAGCAGTACTTC
>TRBJ1-1|.|TRBV6-2/TRBV6-3|.
CASTHSPGDTEAFF
TGTGCCAGCACCCATTCGCCCGGGGACACTGAAGCTTTCTTT
>TRBJ1-2|TRBD1|TRBV5-1|few
CASSTDRPGYGYTF
TGCGCCAGCAGCACGGACAGGCCGGGGTATGGCTACACCTTC
>TRBJ1-1|TRBD1|TRBV12-3/TRBV12-4|few
CASSFTGTGLNTEAFF
TGTGCCAGCAGTTTCACCGGGACAGGGCTGAACACTGAAGCTTTCTTT
>TRBJ2-1|.|TRBV7-2|few
CASSPTAASSYNEQFF
TGTGCCAGCAGCCCCACGGCCGCTAGCTCCTACAATGAGCAGTTCTTC
>TRBJ2-5|.|TRBV4-1|many
CASSQAARETQYF
TGCGCCAGCAGCCAGGCCGCCCGGGAGACCCAGTACTTC
>TRBJ1-1|.|TRBV7-9|few
CASSLLRDLGNTEAFF
TGTGCCAGCAGCTTACTCCGGGACCTCGGGAACACTGAAGCTTTCTTT
>TRBJ2-7|.|TRBV5-1|.
CASSFSEVGSEQYF
TGCGCCAGCAGCTTTTCGGAGGTCGGGTCCGAGCAGTACTTC
>TRBJ2-4|.|TRBV20-1|few
CSALPLIKNIQYF
TGCAGTGCTCTACCTCTGATCAAAAACATTCAGTACTTC
>TRBJ1-1|.|TRBV27|.
CASRGTGNTEAFF
TGTGCCAGCAGGGGGACGGGGAACACTGAAGCTTTCTTT
>TRBJ1-3|.|TRBV5-1|.
CASSLDLKGNTIYF
TGCGCCAGCAGCTTGGATCTCAAGGGAAACACCATATATTTT
>TRBJ1-5|.|TRBV6-5|.
CASSYSQQGSQPQHF
TGTGCCAGCAGTTACTCACAACAGGGCAGTCAGCCCCAGCATTTT
>TRBJ2-1|TRBD1|TRBV6-4|many
CASSNRGDEQFF
TGTGCCAGCAGCAACAGGGGAGATGAGCAGTTCTTC